This T cell receptor beta chain was retrieved from a study of cytomegalovirus exposure and HLA in healthy donors (dated 2017 in TCRdb). Concerning the study at large: In an earlier analysis of 550 to 750 of the donors, about 260 Gb of sequence data and 120 million or so unique TCR beta sequences from about 180 million T cells were reported. Roughly 320 gigabases of sequencing data and around 85 million unique TCR sequences made up an early release that covered some 640 HLA-typed donors. Of the 300 to 450 genotyped donors, approximately 83% fell in the genetic ancestry cluster associated with self-reported Caucasian donors. The study aimed to test whether cataloging public T cell receptors could reveal signatures of past pathogen exposure. Using immunosequencing, the study profiled T cell repertoires from 500 to 800 subjects and related those repertoires to cytomegalovirus serostatus. In addition to the first cohort of roughly 700 subjects, a separate validation cohort of some 120 different subjects was used. High-throughput TCR immunosequencing, statistical association of individual TCRs with disease status, and machine learning were combined to predict cytomegalovirus infection status. A later analysis re-examined previously published TCR beta repertoires from several hundred donors and added high-resolution HLA genotyping to investigate patterns of TCR occurrence. Rather than drawing on any new phenotypic data, the later analysis identified candidate immune exposures from TCR beta sequences and the way those sequences occurred across donors. To decide whether each TCR beta V gene segment behaved as functional or pseudogenic, an earlier analysis of fewer than 750 of the donors relied on high-throughput TCR beta sequencing. Donor age, sex, ethnicity and CMV serostatus were collected together with the repertoire data. A later genetic analysis took genome-wide SNP genotypes for about 65% of the roughly 670 donors and used that subset as a discovery cohort. Every repertoire in the discovery cohort had been generated on one and the same sequencing platform. HLA typing covered class I and class II loci at four-digit resolution. Typing coverage varied by locus: about 620-640 donors for A, B, C, DRB1 and DQB1; roughly 500 for DQA1; more than 600 for DPA1; fewer than 480 for DPB1. Because of strong linkage in the cohort, roughly five DR-DQ haplotypes were treated as single units for association and clustering. Among about 400 genotyped donors of the cohort, an average of around 250,000 unique TCR beta nucleotide sequences was sequenced per donor, of which about 20% were non-productive. Overall study outcomes, separate from this receptor: V-gene and J-gene trimming of TCR beta chains was associated with a missense DCLRE1C variant in a later genetic analysis, and the association was replicated in an independent cohort. In vitro tests confirmed that a few of the cytomegalovirus-associated TCR beta chains recognize cytomegalovirus antigens. Cytomegalovirus status was reported to be diagnosed by the classifier with high specificity and sensitivity in both the original and validation cohorts. Approximately 18 rarely observed V segments, including chromosome 9 orphons, were excluded from the earlier analysis of some 590 of the donors because counts were too low. Sequencing depth was assumed to be roughly uniform across donors in the presence/absence analyses, though that assumption may not hold. The cohort was sequenced for TCR beta chains only, and without alpha or paired-chain data the features that could be detected were limited. In a later genetic analysis, fewer N-insertions in productive TCRs were reported among donors in an Asian-associated ancestry cluster than the roughly 640-donor mean. According to a later analysis, most CMV-associated TCR beta chains appeared to be HLA-restricted, and the HLA associations seemed to be driven largely by CMV exposure. HLA typing was unavailable for some donors at each locus, so association tests used only the typed subset. In the study, some 180 TCR beta chains were listed as associated with cytomegalovirus. Most TCR sequences were observed very rarely across donors, whereas some public TCRs were present in many individuals. In a later analysis, HLA-associated TCR beta chains were found to be more clonally expanded and to have lower generation probabilities than equally common non-associated chains. According to a later analysis, parvovirus B19, influenza, CMV and Epstein-Barr virus appeared linked to several top co-occurrence clusters. The authors suggested that the approach could potentially be extended to other disease states and immunological phenotypes. In a later analysis, TCR association rates were found to vary across HLA loci, with the most associated TCRs seen for DRB1 alleles and the fewest for HLA-C alleles. A cluster of highly shared sequence variants was judged likely to be a technical artifact of the sequencing pipeline. When HLA alleles, especially DR and DQ, strongly co-occurred, TCR associations were difficult to assign to individual alleles. A later analysis associated about 16,000 TCR beta sequences with specific HLA alleles at a false discovery rate of 0.05. A further reported finding was that TCR beta sequences accurately predicted the HLA-A and HLA-B alleles for most subjects in the first cohort. Immune exposure information for the cohort was limited to CMV serostatus. Linkage disequilibrium might explain the correlated functional status among segregating V segments, but an unknown experimental factor could not be excluded. In an earlier analysis of approximately 590 of the donors, most TCR beta V segments appeared in productive rearrangements about 87% or about 30% of the time, broadly matching IMGT annotations.

The library was built by means of the immunoSEQ multiplex PCR assay. For the multiplex PCR, a mixture combining 60 forward primers for TCR Vbeta segments and 13 reverse primers for TCR Jbeta segments was used. The CDR3 region of rearranged TCR beta genes was amplified from genomic DNA with a multiplex PCR assay. Amplified TCR beta libraries were sequenced as 87-base-pair reads on the Illumina HiSeq System. In the paper's pipeline: A later analysis counted tens of millions of unique TCR beta chains across the 600 to 850 repertoires, and 10 million to 11 million of these chains were shared by at least two donors. Raw reads were error-corrected and collapsed into unique sequences by a nearest-neighbor algorithm in which closely related sequences were merged to remove PCR and sequencing errors. Alignment of CDR3 sequences to IMGT reference sequences was used to assign V, D and J gene segments. For a sequence to be retained, a match of at least six nucleotides was required to both a V gene segment and a J gene segment. Rearrangements were classified as productive when the CDR3 lacked stop codons and remained in frame with V and J, and all other rearrangements were classified as non-productive. Following IMGT convention, CDR3 was defined as the stretch from the second conserved V-encoded cysteine to the conserved J-encoded phenylalanine. Sequences without an unambiguous match to a single V gene segment were excluded from the earlier analysis of several hundred of the donors. In an earlier analysis of several hundred of the donors, V segments were called functional above 56.7% productive rearrangements and were called segregating when the between-donor standard deviation exceeded 5%. To diagnose cytomegalovirus status from the catalog of TCR beta chain sequences, a statistical classification framework was built. In a later analysis, TCR nucleotide sequences were compared against IMGT/GENE-DB human TR gene sequences so that V and J genes could be assigned. Using the TCRdist pipeline, a later analysis assigned CDR3 sequences along with most-parsimonious VDJ recombination scenarios. A later analysis defined each TCR beta chain by its CDR3 amino acid sequence plus V-gene family, and excluded reads lacking a unique V-gene family. As a way to deal with suspected cross-contamination and a sequencing artifact, a later analysis dropped 500 to 700 nucleotide sequences that were highly shared and had low generation probability. For each public chain, a later analysis derived a clonal expansion index from normalized ranks of inferred template counts within each repertoire. A later analysis computed generation probabilities with a VDJ recombination model fitted to out-of-frame rearrangements, and checked the results against IGoR. In a later analysis, TCR-TCR, TCR-HLA and TCR-CMV co-occurrence was scored with hypergeometric tests, and a repertoire-size bias correction was applied to TCR pairs. In a later analysis, false discovery rates were estimated by permuting HLA or CMV assignments 20 times. In a later analysis, co-occurring TCRs were grouped using DBSCAN, with TCRdist sequence similarity added in when clustering inside HLA-allele-positive subsets. Co-occurrence clustering excluded repertoires with fewer than 30,000 or more than 120,000 public chains, plus five with anomalous nucleotide sharing. TCRdb re-hosts the immuneACCESS table, in-frame sequences only. Its copies lack some clones; in the studies checked, an unresolved V gene accounts for under half of them, and the cause for the rest is not known. Clone size and the V and J calls come from that table; the DNA yielded D and trimming. Recorded for this sample are about 180,000 clones; about three quarters of them occurred a single time. Of the sample, around 1.5% falls within the top ten clones.

The cohort was made up of 666 healthy bone marrow donors. Cohort members were all nominally healthy when sampled, although unrecorded immune exposures were likely present. The donor tested CMV seronegative, placing the donor among the 352 seronegative members of the cohort. A peripheral blood sample was collected from each donor, and TCR beta sequencing was performed on peripheral blood mononuclear cells. Genomic DNA was extracted from the blood cell samples with the Qiagen DNeasy Blood Extraction Kit. In its sample, this clone was seen a few times. The specificity of this receptor is unknown. No base qualities exist here, and no much larger clone lies one base off it. Input material: PBMCs. The sequence derives from a man between 18 and 35 years old in good health and CMV-seronegative.

The CDR3 corresponds to CASSGGQERVGEQYF. The sequenced DNA: TGTGCCAGCTCCGGGGGGCAGGAAAGGGTGGGCGAGCAGTACTTC. The chain joins TRBV28 to TRBJ2-7; the D gene is perhaps TRBD2, from 7 matching bases. The CDR3 numbers 15 residues from cysteine through phenylalanine. Just the 45-base CDR3 DNA is kept, in frame starting at base 1. The V end loses 8 bases and the J end loses 6 bases, and a stretch of 23 bases separates them. Looking up the germline V gene yields CDR1 MDHEN and CDR2 SYDVKM.